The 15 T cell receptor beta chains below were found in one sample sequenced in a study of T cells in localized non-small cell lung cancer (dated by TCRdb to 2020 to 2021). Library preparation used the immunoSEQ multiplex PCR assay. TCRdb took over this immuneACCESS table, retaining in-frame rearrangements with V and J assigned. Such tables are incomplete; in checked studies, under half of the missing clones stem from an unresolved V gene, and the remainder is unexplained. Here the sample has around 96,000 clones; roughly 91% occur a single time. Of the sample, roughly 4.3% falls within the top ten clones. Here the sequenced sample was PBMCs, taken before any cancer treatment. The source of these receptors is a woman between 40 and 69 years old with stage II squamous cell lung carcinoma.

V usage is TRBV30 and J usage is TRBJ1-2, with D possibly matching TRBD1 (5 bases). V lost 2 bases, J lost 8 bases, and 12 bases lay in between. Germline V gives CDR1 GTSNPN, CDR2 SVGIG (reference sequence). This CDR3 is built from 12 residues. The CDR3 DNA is TGTGCCTGGAGTCCATCTAAGGGGGGCTACACCTTC. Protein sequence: CAWSPSKGGYTF. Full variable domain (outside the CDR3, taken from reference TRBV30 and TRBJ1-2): SQTIHQWPATLVQPVGSPLSLECTVEGTSNPNLYWYRQAAGRGLQLLFYSVGIGQISSEVPQNLSASRPQDRQFILSSKKLLLSDSGFYLCAWSPSKGGYTFGSGTRLTVV.

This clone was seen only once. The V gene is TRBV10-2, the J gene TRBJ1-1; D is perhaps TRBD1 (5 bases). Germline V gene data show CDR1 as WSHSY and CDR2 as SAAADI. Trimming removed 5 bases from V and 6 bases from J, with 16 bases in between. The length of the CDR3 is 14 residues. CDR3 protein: CASSIPGGAAEAFF. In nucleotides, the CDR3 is TGCGCCAGCAGTATACCGGGGGGAGCTGCTGAAGCTTTCTTT.

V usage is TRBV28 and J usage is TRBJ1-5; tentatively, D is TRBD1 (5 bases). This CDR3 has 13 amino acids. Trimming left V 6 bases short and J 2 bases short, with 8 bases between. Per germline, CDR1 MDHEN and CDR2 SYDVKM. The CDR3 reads CASSMGGNQPQHF. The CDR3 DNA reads TGTGCCAGCAGCATGGGGGGCAATCAGCCCCAGCATTTT.

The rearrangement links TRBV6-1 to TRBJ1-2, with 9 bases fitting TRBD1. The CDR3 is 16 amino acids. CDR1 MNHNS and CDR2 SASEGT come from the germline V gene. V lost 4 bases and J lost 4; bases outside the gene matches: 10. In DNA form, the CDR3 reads TGTGCCAGCAGTGGGATAAGACAGGGGGAGAGCTATGGCTACACCTTC. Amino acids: CASSGIRQGESYGYTF.

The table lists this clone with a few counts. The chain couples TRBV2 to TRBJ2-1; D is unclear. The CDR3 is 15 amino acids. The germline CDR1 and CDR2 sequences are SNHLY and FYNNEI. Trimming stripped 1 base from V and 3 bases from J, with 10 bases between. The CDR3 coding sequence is TGTGCCAGCAGTGAAGTGTTGGACCGCTACAATGAGCAGTTCTTC. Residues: CASSEVLDRYNEQFF.

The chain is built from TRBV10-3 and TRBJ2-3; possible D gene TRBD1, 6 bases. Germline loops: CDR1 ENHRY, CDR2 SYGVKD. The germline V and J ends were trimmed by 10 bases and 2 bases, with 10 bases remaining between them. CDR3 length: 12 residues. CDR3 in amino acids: CATQGYTDTQYF. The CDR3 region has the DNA TGTGCCACCCAGGGGTACACAGATACGCAGTATTTT.

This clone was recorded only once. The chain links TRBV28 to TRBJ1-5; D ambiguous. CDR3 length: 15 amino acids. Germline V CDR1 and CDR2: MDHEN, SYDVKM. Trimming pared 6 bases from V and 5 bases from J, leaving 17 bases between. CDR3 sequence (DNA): TGTGCCAGCAGCACTGGGAGTTTTTCAGATCAGCCCCAGCATTTT. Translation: CASSTGSFSDQPQHF. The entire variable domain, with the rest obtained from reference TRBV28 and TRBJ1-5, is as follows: DVKVTQSSRYLVKRTGEKVFLECVQDMDHENMFWYRQDPGLGLRLIYFSYDVKMKEKGDIPEGYSVSREKKERFSLILESASTNQTSMYLCASSTGSFSDQPQHFGDGTRLSIL.

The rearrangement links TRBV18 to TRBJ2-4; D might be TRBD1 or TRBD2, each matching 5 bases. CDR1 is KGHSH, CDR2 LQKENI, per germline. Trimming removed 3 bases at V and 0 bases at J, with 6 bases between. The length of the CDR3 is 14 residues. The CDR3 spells CASSPGVAKNIQYF. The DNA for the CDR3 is TGTGCCAGCTCACCGGGGGTAGCCAAAAACATTCAGTACTTC.

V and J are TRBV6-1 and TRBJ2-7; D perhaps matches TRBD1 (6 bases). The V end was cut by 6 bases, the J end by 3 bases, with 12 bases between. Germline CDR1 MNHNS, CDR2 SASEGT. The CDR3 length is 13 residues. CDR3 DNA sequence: TGTGCCAGCAGCTTGTACAGGGACTACGAGCAGTACTTC. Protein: CASSLYRDYEQYF.

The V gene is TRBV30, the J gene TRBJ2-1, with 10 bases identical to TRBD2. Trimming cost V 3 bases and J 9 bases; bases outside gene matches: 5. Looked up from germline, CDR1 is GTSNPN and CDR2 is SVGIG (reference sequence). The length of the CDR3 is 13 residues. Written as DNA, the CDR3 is TGTGCCTGGAGGGGACTAGCGTCGGGTGAGCAGTTCTTC. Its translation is CAWRGLASGEQFF.

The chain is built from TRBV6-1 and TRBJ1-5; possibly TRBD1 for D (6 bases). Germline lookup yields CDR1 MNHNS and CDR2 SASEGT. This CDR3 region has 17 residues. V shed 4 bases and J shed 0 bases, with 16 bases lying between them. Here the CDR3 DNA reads TGTGCCAGCAGTGGGTCACAGGGTCGAGGTAGCAATCAGCCCCAGCATTTT. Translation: CASSGSQGRGSNQPQHF.

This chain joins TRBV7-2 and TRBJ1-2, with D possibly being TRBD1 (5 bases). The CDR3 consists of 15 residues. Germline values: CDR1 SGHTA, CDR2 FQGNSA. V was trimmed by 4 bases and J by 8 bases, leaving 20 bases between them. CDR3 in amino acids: CASSSLGLPEGGYTF. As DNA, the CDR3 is TGTGCCAGCAGCTCCCTGGGACTTCCCGAGGGCGGCTACACCTTC.

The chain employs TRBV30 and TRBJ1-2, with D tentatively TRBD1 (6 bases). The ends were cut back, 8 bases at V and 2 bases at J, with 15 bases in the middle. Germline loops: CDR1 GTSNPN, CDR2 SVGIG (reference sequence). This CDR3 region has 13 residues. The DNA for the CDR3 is TGTGCCGAAGGGGGGGTCGTCAACTATGGCTACACCTTC. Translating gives CAEGGVVNYGYTF.

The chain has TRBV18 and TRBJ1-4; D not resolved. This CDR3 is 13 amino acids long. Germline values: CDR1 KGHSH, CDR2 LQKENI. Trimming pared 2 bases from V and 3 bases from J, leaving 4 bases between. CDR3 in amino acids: CASSPAPNEKLFF. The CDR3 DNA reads TGTGCCAGCTCACCAGCCCCTAATGAAAAACTGTTTTTT.

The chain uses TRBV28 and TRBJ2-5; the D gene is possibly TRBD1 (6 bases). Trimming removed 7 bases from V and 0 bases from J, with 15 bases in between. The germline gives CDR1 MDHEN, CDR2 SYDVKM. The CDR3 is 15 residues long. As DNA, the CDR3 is TGTGCCAGCACAAAGGGGCAGGGGCACCAAGAGACCCAGTACTTC. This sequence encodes CASTKGQGHQETQYF.